These T cell receptor beta chains were read from a single sample in a study of OX40 agonist ivuxolimab in advanced cancers. Data came from immunoSEQ multiplex PCR; TCRdb stores just in-frame clones and leaves some out. The table records about 63,000 clones, around 85% of them present only once. The specimen comprised CD4+ or CD8+ T cells sorted from blood, sampled in a trial of the OX40 agonist ivuxolimab. These receptors were taken from an adult with an advanced solid tumor such as melanoma, head and neck, liver or kidney cancer. The CDR3 runs from the conserved cysteine through the conserved F or W. A D gene is named only where the DNA matches it firmly. Size is omitted from some rows. Given values are once, few, many or a class for expanded clones.

j_gene: TRBJ2-5
abundance: .
d_gene: TRBD2
v_gene: TRBV5-6
CDR3aa: CASSPGLAGGGQETQYF
CDR3nt: TGTGCCAGCAGCCCCGGACTAGCGGGGGGGGGTCAAGAGACCCAGTACTTC

j_gene: TRBJ2-3
abundance: .
d_gene: .
v_gene: TRBV5-1
CDR3aa: CASSRDSSTDTQYF
CDR3nt: TGCGCCAGCAGCCGGGACTCGTCCACAGATACGCAGTATTTT

j_gene: TRBJ1-4
abundance: few
d_gene: .
v_gene: TRBV14
CDR3aa: CASSQERAGFNEKLFF
CDR3nt: TGTGCCAGCAGCCAAGAAAGGGCAGGATTTAATGAAAAACTGTTTTTT

j_gene: TRBJ2-7
abundance: .
d_gene: .
v_gene: TRBV4-1
CDR3aa: CASSQGAQYEQYF
CDR3nt: TGCGCCAGCAGCCAGGGGGCGCAGTACGAGCAGTACTTC

j_gene: TRBJ1-1
abundance: .
d_gene: .
v_gene: TRBV11-2
CDR3aa: CASAPRYGDTEAFF
CDR3nt: TGTGCCAGCGCACCTCGGTACGGGGACACTGAAGCTTTCTTT

j_gene: TRBJ1-3
abundance: .
d_gene: TRBD1
v_gene: TRBV12-5
CDR3aa: CASAPDRAIIGNTIYF
CDR3nt: TGTGCTAGTGCCCCGGACAGGGCTATAATTGGAAACACCATATATTTT

j_gene: TRBJ2-4
abundance: .
d_gene: TRBD1
v_gene: TRBV18
CDR3aa: CASSIGQGNLQYF
CDR3nt: TGTGCCAGCTCAATAGGACAGGGGAACCTCCAGTACTTC

j_gene: TRBJ2-7
abundance: .
d_gene: .
v_gene: TRBV30
CDR3aa: CAWNKGVDYEQYF
CDR3nt: TGTGCCTGGAATAAGGGGGTAGACTACGAGCAGTACTTC

j_gene: TRBJ1-4
abundance: once
d_gene: .
v_gene: TRBV19
CDR3aa: CASSESVANEKLFF
CDR3nt: TGTGCCAGTTCAGAGTCGGTGGCTAATGAAAAACTGTTTTTT

j_gene: TRBJ1-4
abundance: .
d_gene: .
v_gene: TRBV5-1
CDR3aa: CASRGRGENEKLFF
CDR3nt: TGCGCCAGTCGGGGGCGAGGGGAGAATGAAAAACTGTTTTTT

j_gene: TRBJ1-1
abundance: .
d_gene: .
v_gene: TRBV9
CDR3aa: CASSRSTGANTEAFF
CDR3nt: TGTGCCAGCAGCCGCTCAACGGGGGCGAACACTGAAGCTTTCTTT

j_gene: TRBJ2-7
abundance: .
d_gene: TRBD1
v_gene: TRBV7-8
CDR3aa: CASSLDRGQKQQYF
CDR3nt: TGTGCCAGCAGCTTAGACAGGGGGCAAAAGCAGCAGTACTTC

j_gene: TRBJ1-2
abundance: once
d_gene: .
v_gene: TRBV7-9
CDR3aa: CASIEQGSDGYTF
CDR3nt: TGTGCCAGCATCGAACAGGGATCGGACGGCTACACCTTC

j_gene: TRBJ1-1
abundance: .
d_gene: .
v_gene: TRBV30
CDR3aa: CAWSAGRLNTEAFF
CDR3nt: TGTGCCTGGAGCGCAGGACGGCTGAACACTGAAGCTTTCTTT

j_gene: TRBJ1-2
abundance: .
d_gene: TRBD1
v_gene: TRBV19
CDR3aa: CASTEDRGPYGYTF
CDR3nt: TGTGCCAGTACTGAAGACAGGGGGCCCTATGGCTACACCTTC

j_gene: TRBJ1-2
abundance: once
d_gene: .
v_gene: TRBV4-2
CDR3aa: CASSLGPRRGYTF
CDR3nt: TGTGCCAGCAGCTTGGGACCTCGGCGTGGCTACACCTTC

j_gene: TRBJ2-7
abundance: .
d_gene: .
v_gene: TRBV20-1
CDR3aa: CSALREYEQYF
CDR3nt: TGCAGTGCCCTTCGGGAGTACGAGCAGTACTTC

j_gene: TRBJ2-3
abundance: .
d_gene: .
v_gene: TRBV29-1
CDR3aa: CSVSLAGDTQYF
CDR3nt: TGCAGCGTCTCTTTGGCGGGGGATACGCAGTATTTT

j_gene: TRBJ2-3
abundance: .
d_gene: .
v_gene: TRBV2
CDR3aa: CASSERETSTDTQYF
CDR3nt: TGTGCCAGCAGTGAACGTGAGACTAGTACGGATACGCAGTATTTT

j_gene: TRBJ1-1
abundance: .
d_gene: .
v_gene: TRBV5-4
CDR3aa: CASSLPGAVTEAFF
CDR3nt: TGTGCCAGCAGCTTGCCGGGGGCCGTCACTGAAGCTTTCTTT

j_gene: TRBJ2-2
abundance: .
d_gene: TRBD1
v_gene: TRBV6-1
CDR3aa: CATDLDRYTGELFF
CDR3nt: TGTGCCACCGACTTGGACAGGTACACCGGGGAGCTGTTTTTT

j_gene: TRBJ2-2
abundance: .
d_gene: .
v_gene: TRBV6-1
CDR3aa: CASSEGVNRELFF
CDR3nt: TGTGCCAGCAGTGAAGGGGTAAACCGGGAGCTGTTTTTT

j_gene: TRBJ2-1
abundance: .
d_gene: TRBD2
v_gene: TRBV6-5
CDR3aa: CASRLAGAYNEQFF
CDR3nt: TGTGCCAGCCGTCTAGCGGGGGCCTACAATGAGCAGTTCTTC

j_gene: TRBJ1-5
abundance: .
d_gene: .
v_gene: TRBV19
CDR3aa: CASSPEGRGAPQHF
CDR3nt: TGTGCCAGTAGCCCAGAGGGCAGGGGCGCGCCCCAGCATTTT

j_gene: TRBJ1-2
abundance: .
d_gene: .
v_gene: TRBV9
CDR3aa: CASSELVDYGYTF
CDR3nt: TGTGCCAGCAGCGAGTTGGTTGACTATGGCTACACCTTC

j_gene: TRBJ2-2
abundance: .
d_gene: TRBD1
v_gene: TRBV13
CDR3aa: CASSLFQGANTGELFF
CDR3nt: TGTGCCAGCAGTCTTTTTCAGGGGGCGAACACCGGGGAGCTGTTTTTT

j_gene: TRBJ1-5
abundance: few
d_gene: .
v_gene: TRBV19
CDR3aa: CASSNGGYQPQHF
CDR3nt: TGTGCCAGTAGTAATGGGGGTTACCAGCCCCAGCATTTT

j_gene: TRBJ2-7
abundance: .
d_gene: TRBD1
v_gene: TRBV5-1
CDR3aa: CASSLAGTGYEQYF
CDR3nt: TGCGCCAGCAGCTTGGCCGGGACAGGCTACGAGCAGTACTTC

j_gene: TRBJ1-3
abundance: few
d_gene: .
v_gene: TRBV30
CDR3aa: CAWSGAAGGGPLPSGNTIYF
CDR3nt: TGTGCCTGGAGTGGGGCCGCAGGCGGGGGTCCCCTTCCCTCTGGAAACACCATATATTTT

j_gene: TRBJ2-7
abundance: .
d_gene: .
v_gene: TRBV5-1
CDR3aa: CASSLGPEVGLEQYF
CDR3nt: TGCGCCAGCAGCTTGGGACCCGAAGTGGGACTCGAGCAGTACTTC